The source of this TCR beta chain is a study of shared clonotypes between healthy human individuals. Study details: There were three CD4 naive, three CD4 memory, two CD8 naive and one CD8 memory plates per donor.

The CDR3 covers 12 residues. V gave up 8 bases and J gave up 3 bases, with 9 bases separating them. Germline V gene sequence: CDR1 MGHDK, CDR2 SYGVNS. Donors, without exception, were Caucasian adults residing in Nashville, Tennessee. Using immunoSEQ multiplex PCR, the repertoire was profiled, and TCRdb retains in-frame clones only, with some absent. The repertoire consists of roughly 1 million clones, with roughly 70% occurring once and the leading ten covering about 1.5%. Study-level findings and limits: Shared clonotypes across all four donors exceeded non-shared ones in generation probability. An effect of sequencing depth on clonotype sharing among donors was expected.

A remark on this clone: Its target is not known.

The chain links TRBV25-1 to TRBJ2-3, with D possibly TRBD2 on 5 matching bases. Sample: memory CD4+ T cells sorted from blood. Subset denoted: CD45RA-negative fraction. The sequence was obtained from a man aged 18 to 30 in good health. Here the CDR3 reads CASEDWTDTQYF. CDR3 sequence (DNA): TGTGCCAGCGAGGACTGGACAGATACGCAGTATTTT.